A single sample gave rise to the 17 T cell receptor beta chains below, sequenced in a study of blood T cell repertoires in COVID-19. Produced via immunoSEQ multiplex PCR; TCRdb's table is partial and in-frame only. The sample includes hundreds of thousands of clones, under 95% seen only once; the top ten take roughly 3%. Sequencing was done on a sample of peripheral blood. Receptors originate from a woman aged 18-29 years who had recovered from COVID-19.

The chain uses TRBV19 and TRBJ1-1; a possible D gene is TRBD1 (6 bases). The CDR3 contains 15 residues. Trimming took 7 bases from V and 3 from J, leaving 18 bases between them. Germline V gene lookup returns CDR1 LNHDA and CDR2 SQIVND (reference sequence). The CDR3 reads CASKKPADRHTEAFF. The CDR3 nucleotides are TGTGCCAGTAAAAAACCCGCGGACAGACACACTGAAGCTTTCTTT.

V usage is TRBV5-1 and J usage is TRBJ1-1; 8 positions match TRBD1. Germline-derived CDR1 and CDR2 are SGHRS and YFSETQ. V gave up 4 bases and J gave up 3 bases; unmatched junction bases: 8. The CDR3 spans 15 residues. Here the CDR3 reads CASSPWTGRDTEAFF. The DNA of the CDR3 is TGCGCCAGCAGCCCATGGACAGGGCGGGACACTGAAGCTTTCTTT.

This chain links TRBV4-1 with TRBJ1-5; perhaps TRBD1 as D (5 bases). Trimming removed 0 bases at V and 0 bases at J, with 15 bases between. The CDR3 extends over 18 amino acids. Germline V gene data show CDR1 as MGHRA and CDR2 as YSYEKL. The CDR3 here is CASSQDLVGGYSNQPQHF. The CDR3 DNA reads TGCGCCAGCAGCCAAGATCTTGTCGGGGGTTATAGCAATCAGCCCCAGCATTTT.

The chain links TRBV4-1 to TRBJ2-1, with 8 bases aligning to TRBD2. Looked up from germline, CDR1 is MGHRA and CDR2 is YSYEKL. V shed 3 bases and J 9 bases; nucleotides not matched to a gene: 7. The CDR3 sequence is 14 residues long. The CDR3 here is CASSHAGGAGEQFF. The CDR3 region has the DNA TGCGCCAGCAGCCACGCGGGAGGCGCCGGTGAGCAGTTCTTC.

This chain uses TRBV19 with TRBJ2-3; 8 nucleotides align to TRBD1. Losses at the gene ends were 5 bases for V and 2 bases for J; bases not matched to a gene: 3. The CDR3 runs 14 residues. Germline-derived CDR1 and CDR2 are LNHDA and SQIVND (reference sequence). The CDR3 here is CASSRRGPTDTQYF. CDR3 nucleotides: TGTGCCAGTAGTCGCAGGGGGCCCACAGATACGCAGTATTTT.

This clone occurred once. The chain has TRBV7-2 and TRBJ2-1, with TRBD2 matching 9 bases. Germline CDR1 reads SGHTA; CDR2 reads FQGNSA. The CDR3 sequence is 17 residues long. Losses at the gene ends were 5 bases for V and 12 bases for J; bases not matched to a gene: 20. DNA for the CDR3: TGTGCCAGCAGCCCCACACTTAGCGGGAGTTACCGGTTTGGGCAGTTCTTC. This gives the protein CASSPTLSGSYRFGQFF.

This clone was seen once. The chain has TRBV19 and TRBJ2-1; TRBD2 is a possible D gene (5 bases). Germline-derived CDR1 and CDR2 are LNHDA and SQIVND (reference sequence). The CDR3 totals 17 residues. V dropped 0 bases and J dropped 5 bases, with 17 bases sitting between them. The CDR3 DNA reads TGTGCCAGTAGTATAGATCGGAGCAGTGCGGGCCACAATGAGCAGTTCTTC. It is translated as CASSIDRSSAGHNEQFF.

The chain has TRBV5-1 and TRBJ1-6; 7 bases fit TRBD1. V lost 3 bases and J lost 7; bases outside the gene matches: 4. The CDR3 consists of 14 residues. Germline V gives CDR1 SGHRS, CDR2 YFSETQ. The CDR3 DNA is TGCGCCAGCAGCTCCGGGACAGTCAATTCACCCCTCCACTTT. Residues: CASSSGTVNSPLHF.

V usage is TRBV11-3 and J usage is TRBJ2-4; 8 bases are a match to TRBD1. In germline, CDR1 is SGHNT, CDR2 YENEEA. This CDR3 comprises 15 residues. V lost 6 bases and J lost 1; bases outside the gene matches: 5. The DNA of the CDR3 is TGTGCCAGCAGACCCGGGACAGGCGCCAAAAACATTCAGTACTTC. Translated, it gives CASRPGTGAKNIQYF.

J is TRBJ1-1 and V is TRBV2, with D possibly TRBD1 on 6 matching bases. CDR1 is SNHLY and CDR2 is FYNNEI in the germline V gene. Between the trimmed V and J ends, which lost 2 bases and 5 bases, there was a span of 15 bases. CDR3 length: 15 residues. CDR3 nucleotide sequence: TGTGCCAGCAGTGAACAGGGGAATGAGGGGACTGAAGCTTTCTTT. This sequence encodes CASSEQGNEGTEAFF.

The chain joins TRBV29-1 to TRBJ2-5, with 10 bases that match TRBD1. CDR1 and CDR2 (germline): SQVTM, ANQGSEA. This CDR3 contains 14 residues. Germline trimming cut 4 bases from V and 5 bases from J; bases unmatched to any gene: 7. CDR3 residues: CSVARDRGGETQYF. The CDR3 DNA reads TGCAGCGTTGCTCGGGACAGGGGTGGGGAGACCCAGTACTTC.

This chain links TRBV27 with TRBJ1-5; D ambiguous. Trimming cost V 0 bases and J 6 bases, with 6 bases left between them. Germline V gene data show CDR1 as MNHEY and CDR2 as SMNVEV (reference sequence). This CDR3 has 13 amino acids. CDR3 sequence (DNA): TGTGCCAGCAGTTTATCTAGAGCTCAGCCCCAGCATTTT. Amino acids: CASSLSRAQPQHF.

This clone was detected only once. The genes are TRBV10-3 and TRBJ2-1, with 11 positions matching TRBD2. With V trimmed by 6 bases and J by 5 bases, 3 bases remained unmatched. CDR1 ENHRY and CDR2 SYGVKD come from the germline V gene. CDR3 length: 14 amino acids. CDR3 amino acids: CAISPGLADNEQFF. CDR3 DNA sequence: TGTGCCATCAGCCCGGGACTAGCGGACAATGAGCAGTTCTTC.

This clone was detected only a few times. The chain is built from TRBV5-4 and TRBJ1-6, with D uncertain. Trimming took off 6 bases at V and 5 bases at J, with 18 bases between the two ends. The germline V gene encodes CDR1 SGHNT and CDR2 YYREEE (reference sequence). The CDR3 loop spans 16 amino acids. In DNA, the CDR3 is TGTGCCAGCACCCAAGGACGGAGACTAAATAATTCACCCCTCCACTTT. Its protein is CASTQGRRLNNSPLHF.

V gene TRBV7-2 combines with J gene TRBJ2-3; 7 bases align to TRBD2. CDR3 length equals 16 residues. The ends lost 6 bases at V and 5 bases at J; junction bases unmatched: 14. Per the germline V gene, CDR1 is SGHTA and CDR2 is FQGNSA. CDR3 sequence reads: CASSGGRPGTGDTQYF. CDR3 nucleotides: TGTGCCAGCAGTGGCGGGAGACCGGGAACGGGAGATACGCAGTATTTT.

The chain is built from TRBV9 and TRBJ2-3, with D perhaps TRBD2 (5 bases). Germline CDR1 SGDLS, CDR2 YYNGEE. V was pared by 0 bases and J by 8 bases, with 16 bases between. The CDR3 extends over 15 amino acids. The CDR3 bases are TGTGCCAGCAGCGTAGGTCGATCGGGATCAGGTACGCAGTATTTT. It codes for CASSVGRSGSGTQYF.

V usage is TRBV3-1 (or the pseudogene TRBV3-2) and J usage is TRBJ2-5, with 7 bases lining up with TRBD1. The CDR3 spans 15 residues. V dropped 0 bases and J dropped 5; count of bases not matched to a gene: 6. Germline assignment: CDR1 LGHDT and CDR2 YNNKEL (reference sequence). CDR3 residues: CASSQEGHRGETQYF. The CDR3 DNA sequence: TGTGCCAGCAGCCAAGAGGGGCACAGGGGTGAGACCCAGTACTTC.